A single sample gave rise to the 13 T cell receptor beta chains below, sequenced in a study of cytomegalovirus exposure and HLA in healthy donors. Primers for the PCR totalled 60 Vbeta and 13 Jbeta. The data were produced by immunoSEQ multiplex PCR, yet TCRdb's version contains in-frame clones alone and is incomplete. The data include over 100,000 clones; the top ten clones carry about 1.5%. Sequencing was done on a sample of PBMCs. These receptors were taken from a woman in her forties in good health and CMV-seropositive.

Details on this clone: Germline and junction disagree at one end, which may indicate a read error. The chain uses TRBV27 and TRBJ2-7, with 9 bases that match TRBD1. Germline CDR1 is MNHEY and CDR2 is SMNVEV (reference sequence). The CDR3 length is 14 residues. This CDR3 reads CASSSGTGPYEQYF. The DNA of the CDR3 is TGTGCCAGTAGTTCCGGGACAGGGCCCTACGAGCAGTACTTC.

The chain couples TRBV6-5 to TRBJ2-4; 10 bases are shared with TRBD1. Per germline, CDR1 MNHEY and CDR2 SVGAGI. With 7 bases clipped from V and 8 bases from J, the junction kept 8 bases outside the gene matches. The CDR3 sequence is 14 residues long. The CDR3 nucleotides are TGTGCCAGCACCCCCCGACAGGGGGCGTACATTCAGTACTTC. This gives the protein CASTPRQGAYIQYF.

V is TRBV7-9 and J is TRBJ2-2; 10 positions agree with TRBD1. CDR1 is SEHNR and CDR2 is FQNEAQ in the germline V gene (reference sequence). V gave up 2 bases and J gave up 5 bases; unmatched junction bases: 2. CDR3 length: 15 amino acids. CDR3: CASSLLGQGTGELFF. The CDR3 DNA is TGTGCCAGCAGCTTATTGGGACAGGGGACCGGGGAGCTGTTTTTT.

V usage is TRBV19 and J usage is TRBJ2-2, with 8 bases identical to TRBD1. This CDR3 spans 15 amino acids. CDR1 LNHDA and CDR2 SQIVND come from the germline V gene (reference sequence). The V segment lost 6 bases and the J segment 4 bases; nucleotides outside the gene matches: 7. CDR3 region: CASRKTGEVTGELFF. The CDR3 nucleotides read TGTGCCAGTAGGAAGACAGGGGAGGTCACCGGGGAGCTGTTTTTT. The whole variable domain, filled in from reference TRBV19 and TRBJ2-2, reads DGGITQSPKYLFRKEGQNVTLSCEQNLNHDAMYWYRQDPGQGLRLIYYSQIVNDFQKGDIAEGYSVSREKKESFPLTVTSAQKNPTAFYLCASRKTGEVTGELFFGEGSRLTVL.

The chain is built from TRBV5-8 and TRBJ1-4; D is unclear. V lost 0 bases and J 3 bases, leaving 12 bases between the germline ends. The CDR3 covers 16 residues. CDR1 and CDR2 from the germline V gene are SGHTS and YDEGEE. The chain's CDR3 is CASSLGSGQANEKLFF. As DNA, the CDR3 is TGTGCCAGCAGCTTGGGCAGCGGTCAAGCTAATGAAAAACTGTTTTTT. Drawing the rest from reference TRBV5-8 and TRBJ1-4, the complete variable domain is EAGVTQSPTHLIKTRGQQATLRCSPISGHTSVYWYQQALGLGLQFLLWYDEGEERNRGNFPPRFSGRQFPNYSSELNVNALELEDSALYLCASSLGSGQANEKLFFGSGTQLSVL.

The DNA of the CDR3 is TGTGCCAGCAGCCCCACAGGGTTGGGAGGCTACACCTTC. Its protein product is CASSPTGLGGYTF. This sequence joins TRBV7-8 and TRBJ1-2; D is possibly TRBD1 (6 bases). Germline assignment: CDR1 SGHVS and CDR2 FQNEAQ. V was shortened by 5 bases and J by 8 bases, with 15 bases between the two germline ends. This CDR3 region has 13 residues.

CDR3 protein: CASSPRQGENQPQHF. CDR3 bases: TGCGCCAGCAGCCCCCGACAGGGCGAAAATCAGCCCCAGCATTTT. V gene TRBV4-1 combines with J gene TRBJ1-5; TRBD1 aligns across 7 bases. The CDR3 contains 15 residues. CDR1 and CDR2 (germline): MGHRA, YSYEKL. The V and J ends lost 4 bases and 4 bases, in that order; junction bases with no gene match: 7.

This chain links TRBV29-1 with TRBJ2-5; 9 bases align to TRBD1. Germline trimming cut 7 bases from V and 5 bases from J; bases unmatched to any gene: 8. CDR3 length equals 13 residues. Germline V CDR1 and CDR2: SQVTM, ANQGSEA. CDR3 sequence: CSAKQGARETQYF. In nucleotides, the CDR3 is TGCAGCGCAAAACAGGGGGCGCGGGAGACCCAGTACTTC.

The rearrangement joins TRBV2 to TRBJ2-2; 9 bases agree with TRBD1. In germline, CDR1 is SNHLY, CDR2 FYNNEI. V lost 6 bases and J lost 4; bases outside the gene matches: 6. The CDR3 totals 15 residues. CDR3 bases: TGTGCCAGCAGCCGGGACAGGGCACCCACCGGGGAGCTGTTTTTT. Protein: CASSRDRAPTGELFF.

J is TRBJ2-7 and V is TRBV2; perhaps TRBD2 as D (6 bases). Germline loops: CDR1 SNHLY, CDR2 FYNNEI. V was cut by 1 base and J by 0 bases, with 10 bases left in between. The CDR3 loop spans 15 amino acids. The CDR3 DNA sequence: TGTGCCAGCAGTGAAGAAGCGGGTAACTCCTACGAGCAGTACTTC. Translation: CASSEEAGNSYEQYF.

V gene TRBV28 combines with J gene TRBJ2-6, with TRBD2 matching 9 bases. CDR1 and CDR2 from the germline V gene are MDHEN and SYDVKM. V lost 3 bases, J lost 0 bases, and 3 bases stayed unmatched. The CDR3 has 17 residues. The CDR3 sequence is CASSLETSGSGANVLTF. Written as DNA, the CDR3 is TGTGCCAGCAGTTTGGAGACTAGCGGCTCTGGGGCCAACGTCCTGACTTTC.

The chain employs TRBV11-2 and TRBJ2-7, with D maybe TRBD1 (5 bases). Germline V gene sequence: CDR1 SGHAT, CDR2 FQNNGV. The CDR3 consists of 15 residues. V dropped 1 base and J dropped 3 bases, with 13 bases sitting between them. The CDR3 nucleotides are TGTGCCAGCAGCTTAGGAAGGGGTGGAAACTACGAGCAGTACTTC. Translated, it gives CASSLGRGGNYEQYF.

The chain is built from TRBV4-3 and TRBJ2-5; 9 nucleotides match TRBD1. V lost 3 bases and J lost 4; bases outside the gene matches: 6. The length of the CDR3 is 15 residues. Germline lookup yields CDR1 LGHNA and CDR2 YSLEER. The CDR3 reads CASSQGQGGGETQYF. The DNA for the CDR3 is TGCGCCAGCAGCCAGGGACAGGGCGGGGGAGAGACCCAGTACTTC.